This TCR beta chain was observed in a study of blood T cells in healthy people across ages. Notes on this clonotype: Antigen: not known.

This CDR3 is built from 11 residues. V lost 4 bases and J lost 9, with 10 bases in between. Germline assignment: CDR1 DFQATT and CDR2 SNEGSKA (reference sequence). With a J-beta primer mix and a sample-barcoded 5' primer, a second PCR ran about 7 to 12 cycles. Each cDNA was tagged by a template-switch adaptor containing 12 random nucleotides. TCRdb recomputed calls from the 5' RACE reads with MiXCR, one row per CDR3 protein. The data show about a million distinct CDR3 sequences, with roughly two fifths seen just once and 13% held by the top ten. Study results and limitations: Compared with aged donors, long-lived donors showed fewer expanded clones, suggesting selection. In these data, TCR beta diversity tracked strongly with naive T cell percentage. Per-million-T-cell TCR beta diversity fell roughly linearly with age.

The clonotype originates from a man aged 18 to 30 in good health. The V gene is TRBV20-1, the J gene TRBJ2-1, with D perhaps TRBD2 (5 bases). Input material: blood. The CDR3 DNA reads as TGCAGTGCTAACCTAGCTCGTGAGCAGTTCTTC. This codes for CSANLAREQFF.